The sequence of this TCR beta chain was determined in a study of blood T cell repertoires in COVID-19. Study-level background: T cells, B-cell-depleted T cells, or PBMCs provided the cDNA or gDNA that served as material.

Germline CDR1 reads SGHAT; CDR2 reads FQNNGV. The V end lost 0 bases, the J end lost 13 bases, and 19 bases lay between the germline ends. This CDR3 has 15 residues. Source study methods: Amplified reference gene primers provided the basis for estimating nucleated cell counts. The data were produced by immunoSEQ multiplex PCR, yet TCRdb's version contains in-frame clones alone and is incomplete. The V and J calls and clone size were taken over from that table, and D and trimming were inferred from the DNA. The profile shows 70,000 to 90,000 clones, around four fifths of them singletons. The gene calls are TRBV11-2 and TRBJ2-1, with D unclear. The receptor was isolated from a human donor in a cohort sampled during active COVID-19. Sample: peripheral blood. CDR3 in DNA: TGTGCCAGCAGCTTAGATACTCGGGTACTTACCTCACAGTTCTTC. It codes for CASSLDTRVLTSQFF.